These 10 T cell receptor beta chains came from one sample sequenced in a study of blood T cell repertoires in COVID-19. Sequencing was performed with immunoSEQ multiplex PCR; in TCRdb, only in-frame clones are kept and a portion is missing. The sample carries just over 300,000 clones, roughly 90% recorded once. The specimen sequenced was PBMCs or T cells enriched from blood (not recorded which). These receptors all stem from a young woman who had recovered from COVID-19.

Many counts were recorded for this clone. The rearrangement joins TRBV9 to TRBJ1-6; TRBD1 agrees at 7 bases. Germline V gives CDR1 SGDLS, CDR2 YYNGEE. V dropped 3 bases and J dropped 10; count of bases not matched to a gene: 10. The CDR3 length is 15 residues. In DNA, the CDR3 is TGTGCCAGCAGCGCGGGGGACAGAGAGCACTCACCCCTCCACTTT. Its protein is CASSAGDREHSPLHF.

This clone was picked up a small number of times. The V and J genes are TRBV28 and TRBJ1-4; 11 nucleotides agree with TRBD1. The germline gives CDR1 MDHEN, CDR2 SYDVKM. V dropped 7 bases and J dropped 8; count of bases not matched to a gene: 9. The CDR3 contains 15 residues. The chain's CDR3 is CASTGWTGGIEKLFF. In DNA form, the CDR3 reads TGTGCCAGCACCGGATGGACAGGGGGCATCGAAAAACTGTTTTTT.

V usage is TRBV30 and J usage is TRBJ1-1, with no clear D. Trimming took 8 bases from V and 3 from J, leaving 10 bases between them. The germline CDR1 and CDR2 sequences are GTSNPN and SVGIG (reference sequence). The CDR3 covers 11 residues. CDR3 sequence reads: CAGSWYTEAFF. The CDR3 nucleotides read TGTGCCGGCAGTTGGTACACTGAAGCTTTCTTT.

The chain joins TRBV28 to TRBJ1-2; D is undetermined. The CDR3 sequence is 10 residues long. V was pared by 10 bases and J by 1 base, with 4 bases between. Germline values: CDR1 MDHEN, CDR2 SYDVKM. The CDR3 nucleotides read TGTGCCACCCATAACTATGGCTACACCTTC. Protein product: CATHNYGYTF.

V is TRBV19 and J is TRBJ2-6, with 7 nucleotides matching TRBD1. J was trimmed by 2 bases and V by 8 bases; bases with no gene match: 0. CDR1 is LNHDA and CDR2 is SQIVND in the germline V gene (reference sequence). The CDR3 is 13 amino acids. The CDR3 sequence is CASDRAGANVLTF. The CDR3 DNA reads as TGTGCCAGTGACAGGGCTGGGGCCAACGTCCTGACTTTC.

This chain joins TRBV24-1 and TRBJ2-1, with TRBD1 matching over 7 bases. The CDR3 length is 15 residues. Germline V lookup: CDR1 KGHDR, CDR2 SFDVKD. Trimming removed 12 bases from V and 4 bases from J; junction bases left unmatched: 14. The CDR3 region has the DNA TGTGCCCTGTTCGGGACAGAAAAAGCTTACAATGAGCAGTTCTTC. Residues: CALFGTEKAYNEQFF.

In nucleotides, the CDR3 is TGTGCCAGCAGTGAAATCGGTGGAAGGGGGAACTATGGCTACACCTTC. This translates into CASSEIGGRGNYGYTF. The rearrangement uses TRBV6-1 and TRBJ1-2; D might be TRBD1 (6 bases). Germline CDR1 is MNHNS and CDR2 is SASEGT. The CDR3 has 16 residues. V was trimmed by 2 bases and J by 2 bases, leaving 15 bases between them.

This rearrangement joins TRBV5-1 to TRBJ2-1; D call uncertain. Germline V CDR1 and CDR2: SGHRS, YFSETQ. The V end was cut by 0 bases, the J end by 5 bases, with 6 bases between. This CDR3 has 13 amino acids. As DNA, the CDR3 is TGCGCCAGCAGCTTGGGGGCAGACAATGAGCAGTTCTTC. This translates into CASSLGADNEQFF.

J is TRBJ1-3 and V is TRBV10-3; maybe TRBD1 (5 bases). V gave up 8 bases and J gave up 0 bases, with 14 bases separating them. The CDR3 length is 15 residues. CDR1 and CDR2 from the germline V gene are ENHRY and SYGVKD. In DNA, the CDR3 is TGTGCCATCGGGGCGCAATACCTCTCTGGAAACACCATATATTTT. Translating it yields CAIGAQYLSGNTIYF.

The rearrangement links TRBV28 to TRBJ1-2; D unclear. The V end lost 3 bases, the J end lost 1 base, and 15 bases lay between the germline ends. Germline V lookup: CDR1 MDHEN, CDR2 SYDVKM. The CDR3 loop spans 16 amino acids. For the CDR3, the DNA is TGTGCCAGCAGTTTCGGGCTAACGGGGAGTAACTATGGCTACACCTTC. It encodes CASSFGLTGSNYGYTF.